This paragraph reports one T cell receptor (gamma chain). This clone is identified as medium-sized (0.01 to 0.1%). This clone's antigen is unknown. No quality values exist for individual bases; no much larger clone is one base distant. This sample stems from a study of gamma delta lymphoproliferative disorders and STAT genes (dated by TCRdb to 2017 to 2018). Concerning the study at large: The LymphoTrack Dx TCRG Assay was used to build gamma-chain libraries from a minimum of 50 ng of genomic DNA. Delta-chain libraries followed the EuroClonality-NGS working group standard operating procedure, because no corresponding Invivoscribe delta assay was available. The study profiled TCR gamma and delta CDR3 repertoires by deep sequencing in Tgammadelta lymphoproliferative disease patients and healthy controls, within a larger immunophenotypic and STAT-mutation study. To confirm results, a couple of gamma-chain samples and all delta-chain samples were sequenced twice. The research as a whole found: Almost every major gamma and delta clonotype found in patients was public, meaning shared with at least one healthy donor, with just two gamma clonotypes being private to disease. When whole repertoires were clustered, gamma repertoires from patients formed a group apart from those of healthy controls, but delta repertoires showed no separation between the groups. T cells in controls likely covered a range of maturation stages, whereas leukemic cells were skewed toward terminal effectors, which could potentially limit comparisons between patients and controls. The authors noted that NGS specificity may be reduced at low frequencies, so the public or private nature of leukemic clones needs confirmation.

The germline V and J ends show losses of 8 bases and 11 bases respectively, and no gene match explains 10 bases of the junction. The CDR3, from cysteine to phenylalanine, totals 11 residues. This entry keeps only the CDR3 DNA: 33 bases, framed from base 1. In both library preparation methods, multiplex PCR was run with primers aimed at the conserved V and J regions of the TCR genes. After purification and pooling, the amplicons were sequenced on an Illumina MiSeq platform. On the study's bioinformatics: V(D)J alignment, clonotype assembly and translation were performed with MiXCR, whereas functionality assessment and CDR3 repertoire analyses were performed with VDJtools. CDR3 was defined according to IMGT, and analyses were limited to productive sequences using functional genes, with ORF genes and pseudogenes excluded. A custom Python script searched for identical amino acid CDR3s of major clonotypes (frequency >=5%) across all patients and controls. A one-sided non-parametric Wilcoxon test was used to compare clonotype frequencies in patients versus controls. TCRdb reran clone calling on the public reads with CATT; rows sharing one DNA sequence were then combined. The V and J calls and clone size come from TCRdb's table, not from the authors' own analysis. This sample comprises 2,500 or so gamma-chain clones, about a tenth of them detected only once. The ten biggest clones cover about 9.7% of the sample.

Genomic DNA from peripheral blood mononuclear cells isolated from patients and controls was used for TCR sequencing. Controls were 23 healthy adult blood donors, with a median age of around 64 years and 12 males and roughly 11 females, matched to patients for age and sex. What was sequenced was blood. The chain is assembled from TRGV10 and TRGJ1 or TRGJ2. Matching the DNA to germline supplied the J gene, which TCRdb does not give. TRGV10 qualifies as an ORF whose function is uncertain. This receptor was identified in a human donor in good health. Here is the DNA: TGTGCTGCGTGGGATTATAGGGAGAAACTCTTT. Translated, this gives CAAWDYREKLF.